This TCR beta chain was recovered during a study of T cell repertoires in cytomegalovirus infection. Germline CDR1 SGHRS, CDR2 YFSETQ. V was cut by 0 bases and J by 2 bases, with 12 bases left in between. This CDR3 contains 15 residues. As regards this clonotype: Antigen specificity is unknown.

TCRdb reprocessed the reads via MiXCR and lists one record per CDR3 protein. The sample has 450,000 to 650,000 distinct CDR3 sequences, 35% to 50% seen once. The specimen comprised cultured PBMCs, sampled from culture after CMV antigen stimulation. The chain has TRBV5-1 and TRBJ2-7; no reliable D call. This receptor was identified in a human donor in good health (CMV status not recorded). Some clones in this sample may be carry-over from other donors' samples. The DNA of the CDR3 is TGCGCCAGCAGCTTGGAATTCAGCCCACCCTACGAGCAGTACTTC. The encoded protein is CASSLEFSPPYEQYF.